The 2 T cell receptor beta chains below were found in one sample sequenced in a study of response to subunit inactivated influenza vaccine. TCRdb re-derived calls from the RT-PCR reads in MiXCR, one entry per CDR3 protein. The sample includes hundreds of thousands of distinct CDR3 sequences, 10% to 15% of them seen just once. The sample consisted of PBMCs from blood, taken on the day of vaccination. The receptor source for this set is a man over 45 who received an inactivated influenza vaccine.

The chain uses TRBV28 and TRBJ2-3; D unclear. The V end lost 3 bases, the J end lost 2 bases, and 12 bases lay between the germline ends. From germline, CDR1 is MDHEN and CDR2 SYDVKM. The CDR3 length is 15 residues. The CDR3 loop is CASSFIATLTDTQYF. CDR3 nucleotide sequence: TGTGCCAGCAGTTTCATTGCTACCCTCACAGATACGCAGTATTTT.

This clonotype was counted at least ten times. This sequence joins TRBV6-5 and TRBJ1-4, with D hard to call. The V gene's germline CDR1 is MNHEY and CDR2 SVGAGI. V was shortened by 5 bases and J by 0 bases, with 10 bases between the two germline ends. This CDR3 spans 15 amino acids. CDR3 in DNA: TGTGCCAGCAGTCACGGACGAGCAACTAATGAAAAACTGTTTTTT. Its translation: CASSHGRATNEKLFF.